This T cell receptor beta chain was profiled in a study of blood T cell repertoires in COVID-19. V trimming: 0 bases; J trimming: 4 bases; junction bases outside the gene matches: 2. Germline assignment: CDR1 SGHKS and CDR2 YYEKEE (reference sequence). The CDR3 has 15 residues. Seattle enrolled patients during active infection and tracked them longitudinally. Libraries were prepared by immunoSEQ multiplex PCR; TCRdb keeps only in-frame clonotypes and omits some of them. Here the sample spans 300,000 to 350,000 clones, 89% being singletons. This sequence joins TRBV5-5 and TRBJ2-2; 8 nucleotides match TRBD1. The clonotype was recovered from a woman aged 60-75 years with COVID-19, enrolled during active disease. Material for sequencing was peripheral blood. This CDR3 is CASSLGQGFTGELFF. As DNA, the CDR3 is TGTGCCAGCAGCTTGGGACAGGGGTTCACCGGGGAGCTGTTTTTT.